The clone carrying this T cell receptor (beta chain) was observed at least ten times. The target antigen is unknown. These data are taken from a study of T-cell reconstitution after alpha-beta-depleted transplantation in children. Study-level points and caveats: Among T cells one year after transplant, newly produced cells accounted for most counts and diversity. TCRbeta diversity was high at day 60 in some patients (a result of surviving recipient T cells and thymic progenitors). In patients about two months after transplant, alpha-beta T cells reportedly arose from several hundred expanded graft clones.

Researchers prepared the TCRbeta library using unique molecular identifiers, the study reports. TCRdb re-called the PCR reads with MiXCR, one entry per CDR3 protein. The sample carries some 550,000 distinct CDR3 sequences, around 23% recorded once. V lost 0 bases and J 2 bases, leaving 15 bases between the germline ends. This CDR3 is 17 amino acids long. Germline CDR1 and CDR2: SGHDN and FVKESK. The sequence came from a boy under two years old who had a stem cell transplant for acute myeloid leukemia, so the T cells may come from the graft donor. The chain combines TRBV14 with TRBJ2-3, with D possibly matching TRBD2 (6 bases). The source was PBMCs, mostly from graft donor cells, collected 360 days after TCRalphabeta/CD19-depleted stem cell transplant. Here the CDR3 reads CASSQETPGLVTDTQYF. In DNA form, the CDR3 reads TGTGCCAGCAGCCAAGAAACGCCGGGACTCGTCACAGATACGCAGTATTTT.